A single sample is the source of the 32 T cell receptor beta chains below, sequenced in a study of T cell responses to AZD1222 COVID-19 vaccine. Profiling relied on immunoSEQ multiplex PCR, and the TCRdb table lists in-frame clones only, not all of them. The table shows around 190,000 clones, with 90% to 95% occurring only once. The specimen was peripheral blood, collected 28 days after the second AZD1222 dose. Source of these receptors: an adult who received the AZD1222 COVID-19 vaccine.

This chain connects TRBV29-1 to TRBJ2-7; 10 bases map to TRBD1. The CDR3 has 15 amino acids. Germline V gene sequence: CDR1 SQVTM, CDR2 ANQGSEA. J gave up 1 base and V 6 bases, and 9 bases lay outside the gene matches. CDR3: CSVCPGDRGSYEQYF. The CDR3 coding sequence is TGCAGCGTCTGCCCGGGGGACAGGGGTTCCTACGAGCAGTACTTC.

The rearrangement links TRBV25-1 to TRBJ2-1; 8 bases align to TRBD1. In germline, CDR1 is MGHDK, CDR2 SYGVNS. V lost 2 bases, J lost 8 bases, and 8 bases stayed unmatched. The CDR3 contains 15 residues. CDR3 coding DNA: TGTGCCAGCAGTGAAATGACAGGGGCTTGGGATGAGCAGTTCTTC. Protein: CASSEMTGAWDEQFF. Combining the CDR3 with reference TRBV25-1 and TRBJ2-1 gives the whole variable domain EADIYQTPRYLVIGTGKKITLECSQTMGHDKMYWYQQDPGMELHLIHYSYGVNSTEKGDLSSESTVSRIRTEHFPLTLESARPSHTSQYLCASSEMTGAWDEQFFGPGTRLTVL.

This clone appeared a few times. V usage is TRBV3-1 (or the pseudogene TRBV3-2) and J usage is TRBJ1-5, with 7 bases aligning to TRBD1. The V segment lost 0 bases and the J segment 2 bases; nucleotides outside the gene matches: 7. The CDR3 loop spans 17 amino acids. Germline values: CDR1 LGHDT, CDR2 YNNKEL (reference sequence). The CDR3: CASSQDHPGQGNQPQHF. CDR3 in DNA: TGTGCCAGCAGCCAAGATCACCCTGGACAGGGCAATCAGCCCCAGCATTTT.

This chain uses TRBV28 with TRBJ2-4; TRBD1 agrees at 8 bases. The length of the CDR3 is 15 residues. CDR1 and CDR2 (germline): MDHEN, SYDVKM. J was trimmed by 1 base and V by 7 bases; bases with no gene match: 6. The CDR3 DNA reads as TGTGCCAGCATTGATGACAGGGGCGCCAAAAACATTCAGTACTTC. Its translation is CASIDDRGAKNIQYF.

The chain uses TRBV28 and TRBJ2-3; 8 nucleotides line up with TRBD2. CDR1 is MDHEN, CDR2 SYDVKM, per germline. The CDR3 totals 16 residues. With 3 bases clipped from V and 1 base from J, the junction kept 6 bases outside the gene matches. The CDR3 DNA follows: TGTGCCAGCAGTTTCTTCGGGCGGGAGGGCACAGATACGCAGTATTTT. Its translation is CASSFFGREGTDTQYF.

The V call is TRBV2, the J call TRBJ1-6, with TRBD1 matching over 9 bases. The junction had 7 bases not matched to a gene; V was cut back by 4 bases and J by 6 bases. The CDR3 is 16 amino acids. CDR1 and CDR2 from the germline V gene are SNHLY and FYNNEI. The chain's CDR3 is CASSGTGGGGNSPLHF. The CDR3, as DNA: TGTGCCAGCAGTGGAACAGGGGGCGGAGGTAATTCACCCCTCCACTTT.

This chain joins TRBV29-1 and TRBJ1-1; 7 bases are shared with TRBD1. Germline CDR1 and CDR2: SQVTM and ANQGSEA. This CDR3 region has 17 residues. J gave up 4 bases and V 0 bases, and 14 bases lay outside the gene matches. CDR3 protein: CSVEDPGRGWYGTEAFF. CDR3 coding DNA: TGCAGCGTTGAAGATCCGGGCAGGGGGTGGTATGGCACTGAAGCTTTCTTT.

The V call is TRBV9, the J call TRBJ2-5; possible D gene TRBD2, 5 bases. The germline CDR1 and CDR2 sequences are SGDLS and YYNGEE. This CDR3 spans 13 amino acids. Trimming pared 3 bases from V and 4 bases from J, leaving 10 bases between. Written as DNA, the CDR3 is TGTGCCAGCAGCGAGGGAAGCGGAGAGACCCAGTACTTC. It translates to CASSEGSGETQYF.

DNA of the CDR3: TGTGCCAGCAGTTACGCTCGCACAGGCTGGGAAGATTATGGCTACACCTTC. Translating it yields CASSYARTGWEDYGYTF. The chain employs TRBV6-2 or TRBV6-3 and TRBJ1-2, with a possible D match to TRBD1 (5 bases). Germline assignment: CDR1 MNHEY and CDR2 SVGEGT. Deletions cut 2 bases from V and 5 bases from J, with 21 bases between. CDR3 size: 17 residues.

The chain links TRBV7-9 to TRBJ2-4; D is ambiguous. The CDR3 extends over 16 amino acids. The germline V and J ends were trimmed by 2 bases and 2 bases, with 13 bases remaining between them. Germline lookup yields CDR1 SEHNR and CDR2 FQNEAQ (reference sequence). CDR3 amino acids: CASSLNRYSSKNIQYF. CDR3 DNA: TGTGCCAGCAGCTTAAACCGCTATTCCTCCAAAAACATTCAGTACTTC.

The rearrangement uses TRBV6-2 or TRBV6-3 and TRBJ2-5; D remains ambiguous. The ends were cut back, 4 bases at V and 7 bases at J, with 13 bases in the middle. This CDR3 is built from 13 residues. CDR1 and CDR2 from the germline V gene are MNHEY and SVGEGT. CDR3: CASSSDLFTTQYF. DNA of the CDR3: TGTGCCAGCAGTTCCGATCTGTTCACGACCCAGTACTTC.

The V call is TRBV9, the J call TRBJ1-2, with D possibly TRBD1 on 6 matching bases. Trimming pared 3 bases from V and 3 bases from J, leaving 12 bases between. Germline CDR1 and CDR2: SGDLS and YYNGEE. There are 14 residues in the CDR3. The CDR3 DNA sequence: TGTGCCAGCAGCGAGGGAGCAGGGGACTATGGCTACACCTTC. It translates to CASSEGAGDYGYTF.

The chain uses TRBV19 and TRBJ1-2; the D is unclear. Germline V gives CDR1 LNHDA, CDR2 SQIVND (reference sequence). The CDR3 sequence is 11 residues long. V was trimmed by 5 bases and J by 3 bases, leaving 4 bases between them. The CDR3 bases are TGTGCCAGTAGTCTCGACTATGGCTACACCTTC. It specifies CASSLDYGYTF.

The chain combines TRBV30 with TRBJ2-1; 14 positions agree with TRBD2. Germline lookup yields CDR1 GTSNPN and CDR2 SVGIG (reference sequence). The CDR3 sequence is 16 residues long. J gave up 7 bases and V 6 bases, and 11 bases lay outside the gene matches. The chain's CDR3 is CACSGLAGVSANEQFF. In nucleotides, the CDR3 is TGTGCCTGCTCGGGACTAGCGGGAGTTTCGGCAAATGAGCAGTTCTTC.

The rearrangement joins TRBV5-1 to TRBJ2-2; maybe TRBD1 (6 bases). The CDR3 is made up of 17 amino acids. Trimming cost V 3 bases and J 7 bases, with 22 bases left between them. The germline V gene has CDR1 SGHRS and CDR2 YFSETQ. DNA of the CDR3: TGCGCCAGCAGCTCACCGTCCCAGGGGCGTTTAGGCGGGGAGCTGTTTTTT. Translating it yields CASSSPSQGRLGGELFF.

V gene TRBV6-5 combines with J gene TRBJ2-3, with TRBD2 identical over 11 bases. V shed 4 bases, J shed 4 bases, and the junction held 7 bases outside the gene matches. CDR3 length: 16 amino acids. Germline V gene data show CDR1 as MNHEY and CDR2 as SVGAGI. CDR3 sequence (DNA): TGTGCCAGCAGTTCCTTACTAGCGGGAGTACCAGATACGCAGTATTTT. Protein sequence: CASSSLLAGVPDTQYF.

The V gene is TRBV5-4, the J gene TRBJ2-1; no clear D gene. The CDR3 spans 15 residues. The germline CDR1 and CDR2 sequences are SGHNT and YYREEE (reference sequence). V shed 3 bases and J shed 2 bases, with 12 bases lying between them. The CDR3 protein is CASSSPRDTYNEQFF. DNA of the CDR3: TGTGCCAGCAGCTCCCCTCGAGACACCTACAATGAGCAGTTCTTC.

About this clone itself: Distinct nucleotide sequences in the sample also encode this CDR3. V and J are TRBV5-1 and TRBJ2-3; tentatively, D is TRBD2 (5 bases). The germline V and J ends were trimmed by 0 bases and 4 bases, with 6 bases remaining between them. Germline assignment: CDR1 SGHRS and CDR2 YFSETQ. The CDR3 is made up of 13 amino acids. The CDR3 bases are TGCGCCAGCAGCTTGGGACTACCAGATACGCAGTATTTT. It yields the protein CASSLGLPDTQYF.

The chain has TRBV27 and TRBJ2-2; D not resolved. This CDR3 is 11 amino acids long. The V and J ends lost 6 bases and 8 bases respectively, with 7 bases between them. Germline V CDR1 and CDR2: MNHEY, SMNVEV (reference sequence). The CDR3 is CASRAVGELFF. The CDR3, as DNA: TGTGCCAGCAGAGCAGTTGGGGAGCTGTTTTTT.

The chain uses TRBV5-5 and TRBJ2-7; 7 bases line up with TRBD1. V was pared by 4 bases and J by 0 bases, with 4 bases of the junction left unmatched. Looked up from germline, CDR1 is SGHKS and CDR2 is YYEKEE (reference sequence). CDR3 length: 14 residues. CDR3 loop: CASSRDRASYEQYF. The CDR3 region has the DNA TGTGCCAGCAGCCGAGACAGGGCCTCCTACGAGCAGTACTTC.

The chain combines TRBV6-5 with TRBJ1-5; D unclear. The length of the CDR3 is 14 residues. Germline loops: CDR1 MNHEY, CDR2 SVGAGI. Trimming shortened V by 8 bases and J by 1 base, and 12 bases separated the two germline ends. The CDR3 here is CASWAVQSNQPQHF. The CDR3 DNA follows: TGTGCCAGCTGGGCGGTACAGAGCAATCAGCCCCAGCATTTT.

This clone has just one count. CDR3 sequence (DNA): TGTGCCAGCAGCTTATCTGGCTGGACCGGGGTCTACGAGCAGTACTTC. This translates into CASSLSGWTGVYEQYF. This chain links TRBV7-2 with TRBJ2-7, with D maybe TRBD2 (5 bases). V was cut by 2 bases and J by 3 bases, with 17 bases left in between. This CDR3 has 16 amino acids. Germline loops: CDR1 SGHTA, CDR2 FQGNSA.

The chain combines TRBV6-5 with TRBJ1-2; TRBD1 is a possible D gene (5 bases). V lost 5 bases, J lost 8 bases, and 21 bases lay in between. This CDR3 has 15 amino acids. CDR1 is MNHEY and CDR2 is SVGAGI in the germline V gene. CDR3 protein: CASSTLGGTEYGYTF. The CDR3 DNA reads as TGTGCCAGCAGTACCCTTGGGGGTACGGAGTACGGCTACACCTTC.

The J gene is TRBJ2-2, the V gene TRBV6-5, with D possibly TRBD2 on 6 matching bases. This CDR3 has 15 amino acids. Germline V CDR1 and CDR2: MNHEY, SVGAGI. Trimming left V 6 bases short and J 0 bases short, with 11 bases between. The CDR3 here is CASSPGTSNTGELFF. In DNA form, the CDR3 reads TGTGCCAGCAGCCCCGGGACTTCGAACACCGGGGAGCTGTTTTTT.

V and J are TRBV4-3 and TRBJ2-1; TRBD1 aligns across 7 bases. J lost 8 bases, V lost 1 base, and 8 bases had no gene match. The CDR3 consists of 15 residues. Germline CDR1 reads LGHNA; CDR2 reads YSLEER. The CDR3 bases are TGCGCCAGCAGCCAAGGCTCTATAGGGGGCGATGAGCAGTTCTTC. Encoded protein: CASSQGSIGGDEQFF.

This clone is a singleton in its sample. This chain links TRBV4-3 with TRBJ1-2; 9 positions match TRBD1. Trimming cost V 4 bases and J 5 bases; bases outside gene matches: 17. Germline values: CDR1 LGHNA, CDR2 YSLEER. The length of the CDR3 is 18 residues. CDR3 DNA sequence: TGCGCCAGCAGCCGATTCGAAGGGCGGGACAGGGCAGTTTATGGCTACACCTTC. Its translation is CASSRFEGRDRAVYGYTF.

The chain links TRBV7-9 to TRBJ2-7; D is perhaps TRBD2 (6 bases). Trimming took off 3 bases at V and 6 bases at J, with 9 bases between the two ends. From germline, CDR1 is SEHNR and CDR2 FQNEAQ (reference sequence). The CDR3 covers 12 residues. The CDR3 is CASSFPAGEQYF. As DNA, the CDR3 is TGTGCCAGCAGCTTTCCAGCGGGCGAGCAGTACTTC.

The CDR3 region has the DNA TGTGCCAGCAGCTTAGTTCGGGACAGCTCGGGCGAGCAGTACTTC. This encodes CASSLVRDSSGEQYF. This chain joins TRBV7-6 and TRBJ2-7, with 7 positions matching TRBD1. The CDR3 covers 15 residues. The germline gives CDR1 SGHVS, CDR2 FNYEAQ. The V gene end was trimmed by 1 base and the J gene end by 6 bases; junction bases not matched to a gene: 9. The full variable domain, with the rest looked up from reference TRBV7-6 and TRBJ2-7, is GAGVSQSPRYKVTKRGQDVALRCDPISGHVSLYWYRQALGQGPEFLTYFNYEAQQDKSGLPNDRFSAERPEGSISTLTIQRTEQRDSAMYRCASSLVRDSSGEQYFGPGTRLTVT.

The gene calls are TRBV11-3 and TRBJ2-4; TRBD1 might be the D (5 bases). Trimming pared 2 bases from V and 3 bases from J, leaving 11 bases between. The CDR3 is 15 residues long. Germline assignment: CDR1 SGHNT and CDR2 YENEEA. The CDR3 sequence: CASSLQGEVKNIQYF. CDR3 in DNA: TGTGCCAGCAGCTTACAGGGTGAGGTCAAAAACATTCAGTACTTC. The variable domain in full, completed from reference TRBV11-3 and TRBJ2-4, reads EAGVVQSPRYKIIEKKQPVAFWCNPISGHNTLYWYLQNLGQGPELLIRYENEEAVDDSQLPKDRFSAERLKGVDSTLKIQPAELGDSAVYLCASSLQGEVKNIQYFGAGTRLSVL.

The chain links TRBV27 to TRBJ1-1; D is perhaps TRBD1 (5 bases). Germline loops: CDR1 MNHEY, CDR2 SMNVEV (reference sequence). Trimming cost V 4 bases and J 5 bases, with 14 bases left between them. CDR3 length: 14 residues. The CDR3 DNA follows: TGTGCCAGCAGTTCGGGACGGTTCGCGACTGAAGCTTTCTTT. Amino acids: CASSSGRFATEAFF.

The rearrangement uses TRBV3-1 (or the pseudogene TRBV3-2) and TRBJ2-1, with D unclear. V was clipped by 4 bases and J by 7 bases, with 11 bases between them. The length of the CDR3 is 13 residues. CDR1 LGHDT and CDR2 YNNKEL come from the germline V gene (reference sequence). CDR3 region: CASSPLTDNEQFF. CDR3 in DNA: TGTGCCAGCAGCCCTCTTACGGATAATGAGCAGTTCTTC.

The chain combines TRBV7-2 with TRBJ1-6; D may be TRBD1 (6 bases). CDR1 SGHTA and CDR2 FQGNSA come from the germline V gene. V dropped 5 bases and J dropped 5 bases, with 16 bases sitting between them. The CDR3 spans 16 residues. DNA for the CDR3: TGTGCCAGCAGCCCCAGGGGAGTCCTGAATAATTCACCCCTCCACTTT. Translated, it gives CASSPRGVLNNSPLHF.